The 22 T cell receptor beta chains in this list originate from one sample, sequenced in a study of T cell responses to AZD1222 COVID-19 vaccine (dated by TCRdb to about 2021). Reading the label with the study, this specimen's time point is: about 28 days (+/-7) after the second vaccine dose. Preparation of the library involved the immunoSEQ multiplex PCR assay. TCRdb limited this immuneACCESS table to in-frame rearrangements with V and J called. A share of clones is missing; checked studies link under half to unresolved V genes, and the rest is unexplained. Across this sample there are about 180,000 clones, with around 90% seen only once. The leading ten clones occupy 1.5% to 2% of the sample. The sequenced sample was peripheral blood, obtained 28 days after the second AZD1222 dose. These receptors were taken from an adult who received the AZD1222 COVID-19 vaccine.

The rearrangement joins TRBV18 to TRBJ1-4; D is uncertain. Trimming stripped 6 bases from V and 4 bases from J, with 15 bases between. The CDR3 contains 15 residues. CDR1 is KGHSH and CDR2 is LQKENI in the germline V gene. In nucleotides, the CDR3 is TGTGCCAGCTCGTCCTCCCTGGACGGTAATGAAAAACTGTTTTTT. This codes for CASSSSLDGNEKLFF.

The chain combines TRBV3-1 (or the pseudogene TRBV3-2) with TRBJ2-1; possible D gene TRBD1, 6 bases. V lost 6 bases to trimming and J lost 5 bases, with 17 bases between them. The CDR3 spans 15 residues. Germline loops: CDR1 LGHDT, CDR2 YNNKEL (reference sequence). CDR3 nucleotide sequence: TGTGCCAGCAGTTGGGGACAAGGAGGACACAATGAGCAGTTCTTC. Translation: CASSWGQGGHNEQFF.

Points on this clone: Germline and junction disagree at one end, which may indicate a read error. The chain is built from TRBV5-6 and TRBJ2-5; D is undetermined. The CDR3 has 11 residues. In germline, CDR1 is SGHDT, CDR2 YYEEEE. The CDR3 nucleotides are TGTGCCAGCAGCCTGCTTTCGGTGGCGGACTTC. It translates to CASSLLSVADF.

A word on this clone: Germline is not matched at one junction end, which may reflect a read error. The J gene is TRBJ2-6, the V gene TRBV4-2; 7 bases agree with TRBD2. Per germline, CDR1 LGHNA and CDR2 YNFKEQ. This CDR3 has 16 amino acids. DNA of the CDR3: TGTGCCAGCACCCAAGGGGAGGGCTCTGGGGCCAACGTCCTGACTTTC. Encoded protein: CASTQGEGSGANVLTF.

This chain's CDR3 is CASSFQGGDEKLFF. The DNA for the CDR3 is TGTGCCAGCAGCTTCCAGGGAGGGGATGAAAAACTGTTTTTT. V usage is TRBV5-4 and J usage is TRBJ1-4; D may be TRBD1 (5 bases). Trimming cost V 2 bases and J 6 bases, with 11 bases left between them. CDR3 length: 14 residues. CDR1 is SGHNT and CDR2 is YYREEE in the germline V gene (reference sequence).

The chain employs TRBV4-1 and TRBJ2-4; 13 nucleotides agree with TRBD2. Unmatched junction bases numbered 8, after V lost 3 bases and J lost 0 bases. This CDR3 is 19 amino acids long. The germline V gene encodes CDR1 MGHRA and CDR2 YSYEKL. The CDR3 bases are TGCGCCAGCAGCCACTTAACTAGCGGGAGGGCCCTAGCCAAAAACATTCAGTACTTC. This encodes CASSHLTSGRALAKNIQYF.

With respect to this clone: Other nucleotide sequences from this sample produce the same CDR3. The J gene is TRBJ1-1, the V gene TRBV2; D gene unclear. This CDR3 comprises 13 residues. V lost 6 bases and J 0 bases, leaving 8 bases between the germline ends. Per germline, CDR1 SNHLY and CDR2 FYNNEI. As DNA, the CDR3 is TGTGCCAGCAGCGAGCGCATGAACACTGAAGCTTTCTTT. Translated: CASSERMNTEAFF.

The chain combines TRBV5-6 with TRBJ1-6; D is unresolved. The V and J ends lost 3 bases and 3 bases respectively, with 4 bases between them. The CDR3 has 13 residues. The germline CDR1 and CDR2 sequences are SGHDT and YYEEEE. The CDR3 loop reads CASSWGYNSPLHF. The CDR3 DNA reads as TGTGCCAGCAGCTGGGGCTATAATTCACCCCTCCACTTT.

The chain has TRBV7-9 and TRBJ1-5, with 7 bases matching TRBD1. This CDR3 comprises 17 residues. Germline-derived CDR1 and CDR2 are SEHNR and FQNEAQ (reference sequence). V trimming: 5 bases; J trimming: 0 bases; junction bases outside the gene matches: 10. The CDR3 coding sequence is TGTGCCAGCAGCCCCGGACAGGCCCCTAATAGCAATCAGCCCCAGCATTTT. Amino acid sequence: CASSPGQAPNSNQPQHF.

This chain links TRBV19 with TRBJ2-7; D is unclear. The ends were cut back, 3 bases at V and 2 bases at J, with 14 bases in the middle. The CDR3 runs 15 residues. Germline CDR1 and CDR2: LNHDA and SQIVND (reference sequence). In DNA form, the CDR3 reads TGTGCCAGTAGTATGCCAACCAGACCCCCCTACGAGCAGTACTTC. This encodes CASSMPTRPPYEQYF.

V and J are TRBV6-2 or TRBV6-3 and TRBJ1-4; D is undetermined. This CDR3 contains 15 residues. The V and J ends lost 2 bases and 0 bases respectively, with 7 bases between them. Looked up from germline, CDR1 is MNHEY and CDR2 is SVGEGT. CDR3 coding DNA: TGTGCCAGCAGTTACGGCGGTGCAACTAATGAAAAACTGTTTTTT. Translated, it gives CASSYGGATNEKLFF.

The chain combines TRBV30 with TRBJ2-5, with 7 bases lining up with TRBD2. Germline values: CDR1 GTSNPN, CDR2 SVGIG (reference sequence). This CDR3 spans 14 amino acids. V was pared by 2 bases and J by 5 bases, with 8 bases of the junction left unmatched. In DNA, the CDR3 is TGTGCCTGGAGTTTCGGGGGGAATTCTGAGACCCAGTACTTC. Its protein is CAWSFGGNSETQYF.

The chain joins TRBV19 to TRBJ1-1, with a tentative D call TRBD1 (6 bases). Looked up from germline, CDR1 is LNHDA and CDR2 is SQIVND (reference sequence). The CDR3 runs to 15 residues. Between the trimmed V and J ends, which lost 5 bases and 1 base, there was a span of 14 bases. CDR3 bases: TGTGCCAGTAGTTGGGCAGGGGCAGAGAACACTGAAGCTTTCTTT. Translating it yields CASSWAGAENTEAFF.

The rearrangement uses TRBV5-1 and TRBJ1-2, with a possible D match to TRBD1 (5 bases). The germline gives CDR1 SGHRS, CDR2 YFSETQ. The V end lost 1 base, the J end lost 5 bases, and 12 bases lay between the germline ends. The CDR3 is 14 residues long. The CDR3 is CASSLQATEYGYTF. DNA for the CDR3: TGCGCCAGCAGCTTGCAGGCGACAGAGTATGGCTACACCTTC.

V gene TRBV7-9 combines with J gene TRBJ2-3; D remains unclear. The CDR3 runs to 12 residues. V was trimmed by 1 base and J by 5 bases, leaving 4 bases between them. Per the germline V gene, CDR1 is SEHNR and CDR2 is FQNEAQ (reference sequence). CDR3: CASSLVGDTQYF. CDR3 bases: TGTGCCAGCAGCTTAGTAGGAGATACGCAGTATTTT.

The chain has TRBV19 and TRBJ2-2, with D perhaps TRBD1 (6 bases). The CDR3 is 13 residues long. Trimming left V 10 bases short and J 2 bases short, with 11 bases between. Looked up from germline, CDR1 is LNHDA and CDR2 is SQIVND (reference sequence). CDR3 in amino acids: CATNRENTGELFF. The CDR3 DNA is TGTGCCACAAACAGGGAAAACACCGGGGAGCTGTTTTTT.

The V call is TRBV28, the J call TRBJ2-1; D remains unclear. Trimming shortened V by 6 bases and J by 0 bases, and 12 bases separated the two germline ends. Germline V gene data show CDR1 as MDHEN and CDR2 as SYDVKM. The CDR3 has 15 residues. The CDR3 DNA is TGTGCCAGCAGAAAACCACGGAGCTCCTACAATGAGCAGTTCTTC. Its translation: CASRKPRSSYNEQFF.

This chain's CDR3 is CASSSAPAYQETQYF. The CDR3 bases are TGCGCCAGCAGCTCGGCACCCGCGTACCAAGAGACCCAGTACTTC. This chain links TRBV5-1 with TRBJ2-5, with D unresolved. The CDR3 has 15 residues. Germline lookup yields CDR1 SGHRS and CDR2 YFSETQ. Trimming took off 3 bases at V and 0 bases at J, with 12 bases between the two ends.

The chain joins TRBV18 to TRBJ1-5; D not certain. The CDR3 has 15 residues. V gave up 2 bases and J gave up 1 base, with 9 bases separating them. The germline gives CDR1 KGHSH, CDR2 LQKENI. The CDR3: CASSPVQLSNQPQHF. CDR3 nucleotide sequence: TGTGCCAGCTCACCAGTCCAACTAAGCAATCAGCCCCAGCATTTT.

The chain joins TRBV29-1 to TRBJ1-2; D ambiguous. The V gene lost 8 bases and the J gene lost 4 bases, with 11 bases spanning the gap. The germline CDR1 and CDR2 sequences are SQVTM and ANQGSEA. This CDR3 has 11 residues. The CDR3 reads CSTRAGYGYTF. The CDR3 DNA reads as TGCAGCACTCGAGCTGGCTATGGCTACACCTTC.

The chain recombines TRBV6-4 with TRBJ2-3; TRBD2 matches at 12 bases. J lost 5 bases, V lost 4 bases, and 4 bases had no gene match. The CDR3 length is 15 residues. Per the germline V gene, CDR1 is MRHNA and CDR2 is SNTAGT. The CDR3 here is CASSGLAGDVDTQYF. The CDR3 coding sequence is TGTGCCAGCAGTGGACTAGCGGGGGATGTAGATACGCAGTATTTT.

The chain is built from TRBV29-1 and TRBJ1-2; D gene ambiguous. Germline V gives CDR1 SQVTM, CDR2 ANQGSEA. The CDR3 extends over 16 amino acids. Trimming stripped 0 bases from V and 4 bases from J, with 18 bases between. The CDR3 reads CSVEDWGRRRSYGYTF. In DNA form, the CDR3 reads TGCAGCGTTGAAGATTGGGGTCGGAGGAGATCCTATGGCTACACCTTC.